This TCR beta chain was identified in a study of shared clonotypes between healthy human individuals. The study separated CD4+ cells into CD45RA+ naive and CD45RA-negative memory subsets. TCRdb's copy holds only in-frame clones and misses some; the assay was immunoSEQ multiplex PCR. The sample includes about 1.5 million clones, over 95% seen only once; the top ten take about 1.2%. CDR1 is SNHLY, CDR2 FYNNEI, per germline. Trimming shortened V by 6 bases and J by 5 bases, and 8 bases separated the two germline ends. The CDR3 contains 11 residues. The sequence was collected from a man younger than 45 in good health. The J gene is TRBJ2-7, the V gene TRBV2, with D possibly matching TRBD2 (5 bases). Sequencing was done on a sample of naive CD4+ T cells sorted from blood. The subset was: CD45RA+ positively selected. The DNA for the CDR3 is TGTGCCAGCAGGAGGGCCCACGAGCAGTACTTC. Amino acids: CASRRAHEQYF.